This TCR beta chain was sequenced for a study of blood T cell repertoires in COVID-19. As for the study in general: Samples taken during acute and convalescent COVID-19 were collected in the United States, Italy and Spain.

As processed by the authors: Counts of nucleated cells, estimated from reference gene primer amplification, were obtained. Using immunoSEQ multiplex PCR, the repertoire was profiled, and TCRdb retains in-frame clones only, with some absent. V and J calls plus clone size are reproduced from that table; the DNA served to infer D and trimming. The data hold about 100,000 clones, with approximately 86% observed a single time. The CDR3 totals 14 residues. In germline, CDR1 is MDHEN, CDR2 SYDVKM. J gave up 4 bases and V 5 bases, and 3 bases lay outside the gene matches. This chain connects TRBV28 to TRBJ1-4, with 8 bases identical to TRBD1. The receptor was isolated from a man of 80 years or more with acute or convalescent COVID-19. Sample: peripheral blood. In DNA, the CDR3 is TGTGCCAGCAGTGGGACAGGAGTTAATGAAAAACTGTTTTTT. Translating it yields CASSGTGVNEKLFF.